The 18 T cell receptor beta chains below come from one sample, sequenced in a study of T cells in Graves' hyperthyroidism and ophthalmopathy. Template material for amplifying TCR beta CDR3 regions consisted of RNA transcripts. In the first-round RT-PCR of the TCR CDR3, the HTBI primer set was used. TCRdb redid the calling of the multiplex PCR reads with MiXCR, one entry per CDR3 protein. This table holds roughly 500,000 distinct CDR3 sequences, roughly 16% found once. Sequencing input: blood. The source of these receptors is a woman aged 25 to 39 with Graves' ophthalmopathy.

This clonotype showed up many times. This chain uses TRBV6-2 or TRBV6-3 with TRBJ2-5; unclear D gene. The CDR3 runs 12 residues. The ends were cut back, 3 bases at V and 3 bases at J, with 5 bases in the middle. Looked up from germline, CDR1 is MNHEY and CDR2 is SVGEGT. DNA of the CDR3: TGTGCCAGCAGTTATCCAAAAGAGACCCAGTACTTC. Amino acid sequence: CASSYPKETQYF.

This clonotype showed up many times. The chain carries TRBV4-3 and TRBJ1-2; D perhaps matches TRBD1 (5 bases). The CDR3 has 15 amino acids. CDR1 is LGHNA, CDR2 YSLEER, per germline. V lost 0 bases to trimming and J lost 4 bases, with 12 bases between them. The CDR3 region is CASSQERGFGYGYTF. The CDR3 coding sequence is TGCGCCAGCAGCCAAGAGAGGGGCTTCGGCTATGGCTACACCTTC.

In its sample, this clonotype was seen many times. The J gene is TRBJ2-7, the V gene TRBV5-1, with D unresolved. Germline V gene lookup returns CDR1 SGHRS and CDR2 YFSETQ. The V and J ends lost 0 bases and 7 bases respectively, with 8 bases between them. CDR3 size: 12 residues. CDR3 bases: TGCGCCAGCAGCTTGGATCCTAGGGAGCAGTACTTC. Protein sequence: CASSLDPREQYF.

At least ten counts were recorded for this clonotype. DNA of the CDR3: TGTGCCAGCAGCCTACAAGATAGCTTTTCACCCCTCCACTTT. This sequence encodes CASSLQDSFSPLHF. The chain combines TRBV3-1 with TRBJ1-6; D unclear. Germline CDR1 is LGHDT and CDR2 is YNNKEL (reference sequence). This CDR3 contains 14 residues. The ends were cut back, 4 bases at V and 9 bases at J, with 13 bases in the middle. The whole variable domain, remainder taken from reference TRBV3-1 and TRBJ1-6, is DTAVSQTPKYLVTQMGNDKSIKCEQNLGHDTMYWYKQDSKKFLKIMFSYNNKELIINETVPNRFSPKSPDKAHLNLHINSLELGDSAVYFCASSLQDSFSPLHFGNGTRLTVT.

Ten or more counts support this clonotype. The CDR3 spells CASSLQRGNPYGYTF. CDR3 in DNA: TGTGCCAGCAGCTTGCAAAGGGGCAACCCCTATGGCTACACCTTC. The chain uses TRBV5-5 and TRBJ1-2; the D gene is possibly TRBD1 (5 bases). Germline CDR1 and CDR2: SGHKS and YYEKEE (reference sequence). The CDR3 spans 15 residues. V lost 1 base to trimming and J lost 4 bases, with 14 bases between them.

This clonotype was seen many times. This chain joins TRBV7-9 and TRBJ2-7; D tentatively fits TRBD1 or TRBD2 (5 bases each). The germline gives CDR1 SEHNR, CDR2 FQNEAQ (reference sequence). Trimming took 4 bases from V and 7 from J, leaving 8 bases between them. CDR3 length: 11 amino acids. The CDR3 region is CASSSGREQYF. The CDR3, as DNA: TGTGCCAGCAGCTCGGGACGGGAGCAGTACTTC.

V gene TRBV5-5 combines with J gene TRBJ1-2, with unresolved D. Looked up from germline, CDR1 is SGHKS and CDR2 is YYEKEE (reference sequence). The CDR3 consists of 15 residues. Trimming took off 1 base at V and 1 base at J, with 11 bases between the two ends. The CDR3 reads CASSLLDGVNYGYTF. DNA for the CDR3: TGTGCCAGCAGCTTGTTGGATGGGGTTAACTATGGCTACACCTTC.

This clonotype was detected ten times or more. This chain uses TRBV18 with TRBJ1-1, with a possible D match to TRBD1 (6 bases). CDR1 KGHSH and CDR2 LQKENI come from the germline V gene. Deletions cut 3 bases from V and 3 bases from J, with 8 bases between. This CDR3 is 13 amino acids long. The CDR3 sequence is CASSPRQDTEAFF. The DNA of the CDR3 is TGTGCCAGCTCACCTAGACAGGACACTGAAGCTTTCTTT.

The gene calls are TRBV19 and TRBJ1-1; TRBD1 is a possible D gene (6 bases). CDR1 is LNHDA and CDR2 is SQIVND in the germline V gene (reference sequence). This CDR3 is built from 14 residues. The V end lost 0 bases, the J end lost 6 bases, and 11 bases lay between the germline ends. For the CDR3, the DNA is TGTGCCAGTAGTATAGATGGGGGGGCCGCTGAAGCTTTCTTT. Its translation: CASSIDGGAAEAFF.

CDR3 protein: CASSLAGQRYGNTIYF. The CDR3 DNA reads TGCGCCAGCAGCTTGGCGGGACAGAGATATGGAAACACCATATATTTT. The chain has TRBV5-1 and TRBJ1-3; 7 nucleotides line up with TRBD1. From germline, CDR1 is SGHRS and CDR2 YFSETQ. The V gene end was trimmed by 0 bases and the J gene end by 3 bases; junction bases not matched to a gene: 6. This CDR3 contains 16 residues.

This clonotype has more than one count but fewer than ten. This sequence joins TRBV5-6 and TRBJ2-5; 16 nucleotides line up with TRBD2. This CDR3 comprises 21 residues. Losses at the gene ends were 4 bases for V and 5 bases for J; bases not matched to a gene: 20. Germline lookup yields CDR1 SGHDT and CDR2 YYEEEE. DNA for the CDR3: TGTGCCAGCAGCCTCGAAAAGACACCGGGACTAGCGGGAGGGCCGTGGGAGACCCAGTACTTC. Protein sequence: CASSLEKTPGLAGGPWETQYF.

This rearrangement joins TRBV28 to TRBJ2-3; 9 nucleotides line up with TRBD2. Trimming at V came to 7 bases and at J to 3 bases, leaving 5 bases not matched to a gene. CDR3 length: 14 amino acids. In germline, CDR1 is MDHEN, CDR2 SYDVKM. Written as DNA, the CDR3 is TGTGCCAGCATTCTTAGCGGGAGTACAGATACGCAGTATTTT. Translation: CASILSGSTDTQYF.

The chain employs TRBV5-1 and TRBJ2-1; D tentatively fits TRBD1 or TRBD2 (6 bases each). The V gene's germline CDR1 is SGHRS and CDR2 YFSETQ. Trimming stripped 4 bases from V and 12 bases from J, with 23 bases between. The CDR3 is 15 amino acids. This chain's CDR3 is CASSSGGLPGMPQFF. The DNA for the CDR3 is TGCGCCAGCAGCAGTGGGGGGCTGCCTGGTATGCCGCAGTTCTTC.

This rearrangement joins TRBV6-2 or TRBV6-3 to TRBJ1-1, with D unclear. The CDR3 has 12 residues. CDR1 and CDR2 (germline): MNHEY, SVGEGT. Trimming took off 0 bases at V and 6 bases at J, with 5 bases between the two ends. As DNA, the CDR3 is TGTGCCAGCAGTTACTCGTACTCTGAAGCTTTCTTT. Protein sequence: CASSYSYSEAFF.

This clonotype was picked up many times. The DNA of the CDR3 is TGTGCCAGCAGAAACGCGGGAGGGAATGAGCAGTTCTTC. It encodes CASRNAGGNEQFF. J is TRBJ2-1 and V is TRBV6-2 or TRBV6-3; 9 bases align to TRBD2. CDR3 size: 13 residues. Trimming at V came to 6 bases and at J to 7 bases, leaving 4 bases not matched to a gene. Germline assignment: CDR1 MNHEY and CDR2 SVGEGT.

This clonotype was counted between two and nine times. This chain uses TRBV9 with TRBJ2-1; 12 bases agree with TRBD2. Germline CDR1 reads SGDLS; CDR2 reads YYNGEE. V was clipped by 4 bases and J by 0 bases; unmatched bases: 8. The CDR3 contains 18 residues. CDR3 DNA: TGTGCCAGCAGCTTTCCTCTGACTAGCGGGAGCTCCTACAATGAGCAGTTCTTC. It encodes CASSFPLTSGSSYNEQFF.

There are many counts of this clonotype. The chain is built from TRBV2 and TRBJ1-3; D is uncertain. V was shortened by 2 bases and J by 8 bases, with 7 bases between the two germline ends. The germline V gene has CDR1 SNHLY and CDR2 FYNNEI. The length of the CDR3 is 12 residues. CDR3 bases: TGTGCCAGCAGTGAACCCCCCCACACCATATATTTT. Translating gives CASSEPPHTIYF.

The sample holds many counts of this clonotype. The rearrangement links TRBV7-2 to TRBJ2-7; 8 bases are a match to TRBD1. J lost 0 bases, V lost 4 bases, and 5 bases had no gene match. The germline V gene encodes CDR1 SGHTA and CDR2 FQGNSA. The CDR3 spans 15 residues. CDR3 coding DNA: TGTGCCAGCAGCTGGACAGGGAGCGGCTCCTACGAGCAGTACTTC. Residues: CASSWTGSGSYEQYF.